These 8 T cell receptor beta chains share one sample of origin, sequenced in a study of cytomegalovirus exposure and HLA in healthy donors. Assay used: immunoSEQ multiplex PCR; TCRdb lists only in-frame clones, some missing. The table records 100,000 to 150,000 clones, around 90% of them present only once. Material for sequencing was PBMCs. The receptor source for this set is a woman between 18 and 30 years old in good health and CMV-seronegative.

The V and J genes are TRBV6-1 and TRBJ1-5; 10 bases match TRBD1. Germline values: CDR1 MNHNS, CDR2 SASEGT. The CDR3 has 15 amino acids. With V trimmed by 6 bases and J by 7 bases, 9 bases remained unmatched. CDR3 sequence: CASRSRDRGQQPQHF. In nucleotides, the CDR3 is TGTGCCAGCAGAAGCCGGGACAGGGGTCAACAGCCCCAGCATTTT.

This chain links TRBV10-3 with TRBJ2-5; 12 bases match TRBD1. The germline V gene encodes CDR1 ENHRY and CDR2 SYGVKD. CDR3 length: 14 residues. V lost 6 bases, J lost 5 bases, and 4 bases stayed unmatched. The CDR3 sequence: CAIREGQGAETQYF. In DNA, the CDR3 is TGTGCCATCAGGGAGGGACAGGGGGCCGAGACCCAGTACTTC.

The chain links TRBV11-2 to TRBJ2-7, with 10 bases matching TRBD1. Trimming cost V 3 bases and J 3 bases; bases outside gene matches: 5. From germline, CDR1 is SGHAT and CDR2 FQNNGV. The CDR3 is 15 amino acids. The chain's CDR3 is CASSLSGTGVYEQYF. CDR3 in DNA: TGTGCCAGCAGCTTGTCGGGGACAGGGGTCTACGAGCAGTACTTC.

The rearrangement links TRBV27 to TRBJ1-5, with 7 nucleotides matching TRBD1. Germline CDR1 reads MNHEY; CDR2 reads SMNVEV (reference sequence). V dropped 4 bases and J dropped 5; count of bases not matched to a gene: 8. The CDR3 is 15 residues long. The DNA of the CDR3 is TGTGCCAGCAGTTATTCCGGGACAGTGGATCAGCCCCAGCATTTT. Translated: CASSYSGTVDQPQHF.

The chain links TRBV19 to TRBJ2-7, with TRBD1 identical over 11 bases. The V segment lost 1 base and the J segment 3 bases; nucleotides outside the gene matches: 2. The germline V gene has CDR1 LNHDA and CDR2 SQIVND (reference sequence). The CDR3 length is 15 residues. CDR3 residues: CASSIGDRGNYEQYF. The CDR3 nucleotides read TGTGCCAGTAGTATAGGGGACAGGGGGAACTACGAGCAGTACTTC.

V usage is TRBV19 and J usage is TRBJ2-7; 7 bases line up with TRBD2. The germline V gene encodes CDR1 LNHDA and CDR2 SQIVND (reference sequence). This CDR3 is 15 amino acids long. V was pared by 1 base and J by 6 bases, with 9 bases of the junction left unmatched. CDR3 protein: CASSIGATPGGEQYF. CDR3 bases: TGTGCCAGTAGTATAGGGGCGACTCCGGGAGGCGAGCAGTACTTC.

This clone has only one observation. The CDR3 here is CASSQDTVGANTEAFF. The CDR3 DNA reads TGTGCCAGCAGCCAAGATACGGTGGGGGCGAACACTGAAGCTTTCTTT. The V call is TRBV4-2, the J call TRBJ1-1; possible D gene TRBD1, 6 bases. From germline, CDR1 is LGHNA and CDR2 YNFKEQ. The CDR3 is 16 residues long. Trimming cost V 0 bases and J 1 base, with 12 bases left between them.

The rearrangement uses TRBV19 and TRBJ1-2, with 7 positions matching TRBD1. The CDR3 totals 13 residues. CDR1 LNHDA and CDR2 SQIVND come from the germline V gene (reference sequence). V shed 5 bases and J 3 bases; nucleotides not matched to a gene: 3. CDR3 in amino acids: CASSWTGDYGYTF. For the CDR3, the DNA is TGTGCCAGTAGTTGGACAGGCGACTATGGCTACACCTTC.